This T cell receptor beta chain came from a study of human T cells and chemical hapten exposure. Study-wide background: Upper inner arm skin measuring approximately 2 cm by approximately 2 cm received 2% DPC for sensitization. Largely, small differences in pooled library volume made per-sample TCR yields vary. Broader study findings: Donor immune responses may differ from healthy people's, since all donors had alopecia. Patch test score rose with PT1 expanded TCR count, significant at thresholds 8, 16 and 32, not 4.

In its sample, this clonotype was seen many times. Its target is not known. The time point here: pre-sensitization, week 0. Treatment in this sample: therapeutic diphenylcyclopropenone sensitization with weekly scalp DPC. TCRdb analysed the RACE reads with MiXCR anew, one entry per CDR3 protein. The profile shows 350,000 to 450,000 distinct CDR3 sequences, 5.1% of them singletons. The sequenced sample was whole blood, obtained in connection with sensitization to the hapten diphenylcyclopropenone (DPC). The sequence was obtained from a woman aged 50 to 60 with alopecia areata. Some clones in this sample may be carry-over from other donors' samples.

In DNA form, the CDR3 reads TGCGCCAGCAGCTTGTCGTCGACAGCCTTCCCTTCACCCCTCCACTTT. Amino acids: CASSLSSTAFPSPLHF. This chain connects TRBV5-1 to TRBJ1-6; possibly TRBD1 for D (5 bases). CDR1 SGHRS and CDR2 YFSETQ come from the germline V gene. Trimming took off 1 base at V and 9 bases at J, with 17 bases between the two ends. The CDR3 extends over 16 amino acids.